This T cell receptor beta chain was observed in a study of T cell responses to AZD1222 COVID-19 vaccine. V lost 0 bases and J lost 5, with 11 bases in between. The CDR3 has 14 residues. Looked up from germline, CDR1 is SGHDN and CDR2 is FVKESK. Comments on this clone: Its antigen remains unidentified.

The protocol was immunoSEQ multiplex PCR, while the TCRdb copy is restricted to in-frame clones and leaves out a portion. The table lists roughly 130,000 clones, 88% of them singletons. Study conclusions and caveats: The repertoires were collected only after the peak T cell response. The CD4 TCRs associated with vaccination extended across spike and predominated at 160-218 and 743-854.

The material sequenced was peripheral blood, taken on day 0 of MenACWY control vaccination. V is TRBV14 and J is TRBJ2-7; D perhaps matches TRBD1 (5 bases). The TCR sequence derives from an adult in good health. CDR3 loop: CASSQEEFRDEQYF. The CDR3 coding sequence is TGTGCCAGCAGCCAAGAAGAGTTCAGGGACGAGCAGTACTTC.